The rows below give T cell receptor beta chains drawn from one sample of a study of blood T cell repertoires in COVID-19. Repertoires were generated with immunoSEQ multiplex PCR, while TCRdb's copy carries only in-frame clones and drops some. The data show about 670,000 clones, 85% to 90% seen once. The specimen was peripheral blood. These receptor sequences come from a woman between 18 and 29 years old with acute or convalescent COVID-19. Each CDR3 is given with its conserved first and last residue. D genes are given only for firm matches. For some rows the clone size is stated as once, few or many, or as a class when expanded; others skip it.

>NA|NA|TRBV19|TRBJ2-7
CASSIGQNEQYF
TGTGCCAGTAGTATAGGACAAAACGAGCAGTACTTC
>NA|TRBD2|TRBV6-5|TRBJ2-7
CASSPSGGPEQYF
TGTGCCAGCAGTCCTAGCGGGGGGCCTGAGCAGTACTTC
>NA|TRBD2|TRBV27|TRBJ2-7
CASSPGGNYEQYF
TGTGCCAGCAGCCCCGGGGGGAACTACGAGCAGTACTTC
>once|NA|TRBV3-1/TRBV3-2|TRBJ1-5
CASSQDVLQPQHF
TGTGCCAGCAGCCAAGATGTCCTTCAGCCCCAGCATTTT
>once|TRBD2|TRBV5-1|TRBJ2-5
CASSPGLAGQETQYF
TGCGCCAGCAGCCCAGGACTAGCGGGCCAAGAGACCCAGTACTTC
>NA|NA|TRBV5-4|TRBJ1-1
CASSLGGSGLNTEAFF
TGTGCCAGCAGCTTGGGAGGGTCGGGGTTGAACACTGAAGCTTTCTTT
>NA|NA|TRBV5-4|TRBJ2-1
CASSSSSVSYNEQFF
TGTGCCAGCAGCTCCTCTAGCGTCTCCTACAATGAGCAGTTCTTC
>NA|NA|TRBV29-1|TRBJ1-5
CSVGGGYGNQPQHF
TGCAGCGTTGGGGGGGGATATGGCAATCAGCCCCAGCATTTT
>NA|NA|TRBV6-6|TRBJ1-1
CASSYSGGEPNTEAFF
TGTGCCAGCAGTTACTCAGGGGGAGAACCGAACACTGAAGCTTTCTTT
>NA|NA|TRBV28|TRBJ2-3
CATWASTDTQYF
TGTGCCACTTGGGCGAGCACAGATACGCAGTATTTT
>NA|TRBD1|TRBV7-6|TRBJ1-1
CASSSPGWDRGRMNTEAFF
TGTGCCAGCAGCTCTCCCGGGTGGGACAGGGGTAGGATGAACACTGAAGCTTTCTTT
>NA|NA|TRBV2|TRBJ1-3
CASSSDRPSGNTIYF
TGTGCCAGCAGTTCCGACAGGCCCTCTGGAAACACCATATATTTT
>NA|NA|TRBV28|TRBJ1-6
CASRSHDSPLHF
TGTGCCAGCAGAAGCCATGATTCACCCCTCCACTTT
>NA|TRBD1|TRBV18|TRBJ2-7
CASSRAGGAYEQYF
TGTGCCAGCTCACGGGCAGGGGGCGCCTACGAGCAGTACTTC
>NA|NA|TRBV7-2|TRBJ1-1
CASSLVAILDSLNTEAFF
TGTGCCAGCAGCTTAGTAGCCATTTTAGACAGCCTGAACACTGAAGCTTTCTTT
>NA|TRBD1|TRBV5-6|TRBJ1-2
CASSSGQSNYGYTF
TGTGCCAGCAGCTCGGGACAGTCTAACTATGGCTACACCTTC
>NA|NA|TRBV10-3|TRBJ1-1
CAINTGGTEAFF
TGTGCCATCAATACGGGGGGCACTGAAGCTTTCTTT
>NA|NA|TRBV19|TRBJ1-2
CASTPWGANYGYTF
TGTGCCAGTACCCCGTGGGGGGCTAACTATGGCTACACCTTC
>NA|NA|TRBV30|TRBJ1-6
CAWSRELVPSRSPLHF
TGTGCCTGGAGTCGGGAGTTGGTACCCTCGAGGTCACCCCTCCACTTT
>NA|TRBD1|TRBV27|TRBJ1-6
CASSPGTGNSPLHF
TGTGCCAGCAGCCCCGGGACAGGGAATTCACCCCTCCACTTT
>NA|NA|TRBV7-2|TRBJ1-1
CASSYRVPSSNTEAFF
TGTGCCAGCAGTTACAGGGTGCCCTCATCGAACACTGAAGCTTTCTTT
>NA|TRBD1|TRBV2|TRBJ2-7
CASSEGPAGQGFEQYF
TGTGCCAGCAGTGAGGGGCCTGCGGGACAGGGTTTCGAGCAGTACTTC
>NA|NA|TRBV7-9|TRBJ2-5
CASSPGGGAQETQYF
TGTGCCAGCAGCCCAGGAGGGGGGGCCCAAGAGACCCAGTACTTC
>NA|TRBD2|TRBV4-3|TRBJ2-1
CASSQDLGTSGGQQFF
TGCGCCAGCAGCCAAGATCTAGGGACTAGCGGGGGGCAGCAGTTCTTC
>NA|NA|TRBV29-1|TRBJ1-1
CSGGEMDTEAFF
TGCAGCGGGGGGGAGATGGACACTGAAGCTTTCTTT
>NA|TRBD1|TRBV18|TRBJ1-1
CASSLTYGQGAGTEAFF
TGTGCCAGCTCACTCACTTATGGACAGGGGGCGGGCACTGAAGCTTTCTTT
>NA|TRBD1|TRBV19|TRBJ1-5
CASSTYRGGNQPQHF
TGTGCCAGTAGTACCTACAGGGGTGGCAATCAGCCCCAGCATTTT
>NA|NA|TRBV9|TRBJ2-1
CASSVTAYNEQFF
TGTGCCAGCAGCGTCACAGCCTACAATGAGCAGTTCTTC
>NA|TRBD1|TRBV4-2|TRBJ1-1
CASSYTTGDAFF
TGTGCCAGCAGCTATACGACAGGGGACGCTTTCTTT
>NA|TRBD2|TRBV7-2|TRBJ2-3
CASRPDSGGAPDTQYF
TGTGCCAGCCGACCCGATAGCGGGGGGGCTCCAGATACGCAGTATTTT
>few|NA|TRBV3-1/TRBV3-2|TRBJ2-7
CASSQYLNSYEQYF
TGTGCCAGCAGCCAATACTTGAACTCCTACGAGCAGTACTTC
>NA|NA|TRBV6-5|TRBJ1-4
CASRPGGMGNEKLFF
TGTGCCAGCAGGCCCGGGGGGATGGGGAATGAAAAACTGTTTTTT
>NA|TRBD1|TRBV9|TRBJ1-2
CASSSYRDRGYGYTF
TGTGCCAGCAGCTCATACCGGGACAGGGGCTATGGCTACACCTTC
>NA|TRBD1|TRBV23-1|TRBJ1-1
CASSQETGGNTEAFF
TGCGCCAGCAGTCAAGAGACAGGGGGGAACACTGAAGCTTTCTTT
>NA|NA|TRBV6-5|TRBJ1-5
CASRQSGNQPQHF
TGTGCCAGCAGACAGTCGGGCAATCAGCCCCAGCATTTT
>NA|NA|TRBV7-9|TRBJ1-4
CASSLSTGTVEKLFF
TGTGCCAGCAGCTTATCTACAGGGACGGTTGAAAAACTGTTTTTT
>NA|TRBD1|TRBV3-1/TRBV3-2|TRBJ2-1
CASSQGSLDRVARTYNEQFF
TGTGCCAGCAGCCAAGGGTCCCTCGACAGGGTAGCGAGGACGTACAATGAGCAGTTCTTC
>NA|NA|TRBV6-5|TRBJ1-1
CASSYSGGEAFF
TGTGCCAGCAGTTACTCAGGCGGGGAAGCTTTCTTT
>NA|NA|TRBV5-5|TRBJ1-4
CASSLDNGNEKLFF
TGTGCCAGCAGCTTGGATAACGGGAATGAAAAACTGTTTTTT
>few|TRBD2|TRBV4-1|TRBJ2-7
CASSQDRASGLDYEQYF
TGCGCCAGCAGCCAAGATCGGGCTAGCGGGCTAGACTACGAGCAGTACTTC
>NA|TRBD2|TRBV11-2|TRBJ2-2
CASSSRGGAGTGELFF
TGTGCCAGCAGCTCTCGCGGGGGGGCGGGCACCGGGGAGCTGTTTTTT
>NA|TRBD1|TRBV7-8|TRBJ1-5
CASSPRDRVFSNQPQHF
TGTGCCAGCAGCCCCCGGGACAGGGTTTTTAGCAATCAGCCCCAGCATTTT
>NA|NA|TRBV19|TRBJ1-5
CASRRLGGSNQPQHF
TGTGCCAGTAGGCGTCTGGGGGGGAGCAATCAGCCCCAGCATTTT
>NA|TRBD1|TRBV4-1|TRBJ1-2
CASLPKPGQGAHGYTF
TGCGCCAGCCTTCCTAAACCGGGACAGGGGGCGCATGGCTACACCTTC
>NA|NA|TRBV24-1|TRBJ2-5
CATSDTSFETQYF
TGTGCCACCAGTGATACTAGTTTTGAGACCCAGTACTTC
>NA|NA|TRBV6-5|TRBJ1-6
CALRASNSPLHF
TGTGCACTCAGGGCGTCTAATTCACCCCTCCACTTT
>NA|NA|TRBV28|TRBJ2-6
CASSFHPQVSGANVLTF
TGTGCCAGCAGTTTTCACCCACAGGTATCTGGGGCCAACGTCCTGACTTTC
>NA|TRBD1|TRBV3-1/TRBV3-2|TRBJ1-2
CASSQGDRESYGYTF
TGTGCCAGCAGCCAAGGGGACAGGGAGAGCTATGGCTACACCTTC
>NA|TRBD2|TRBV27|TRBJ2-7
CASSLTASGLGEQYF
TGTGCCAGCAGTTTAACGGCTAGCGGGTTGGGCGAGCAGTACTTC
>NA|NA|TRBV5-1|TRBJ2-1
CASSLEALRGAFF
TGCGCCAGCAGCTTGGAGGCCCTGCGGGGAGCTTTCTTC
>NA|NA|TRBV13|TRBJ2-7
CASSPYLRPYEQYF
TGTGCCAGCAGCCCCTACTTGCGGCCCTACGAGCAGTACTTC
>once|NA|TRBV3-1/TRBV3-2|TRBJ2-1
CASSPIGGTTNEQFF
TGTGCCAGCAGCCCAATAGGAGGGACGACCAATGAGCAGTTCTTC
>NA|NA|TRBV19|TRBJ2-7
CASSLTGISSYEQYF
TGTGCCAGTAGCTTGACCGGGATTAGCTCCTACGAGCAGTACTTC
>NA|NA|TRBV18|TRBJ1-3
CASSPAGGGNTIYF
TGTGCCAGCTCACCAGCGGGCGGTGGAAACACCATATATTTT
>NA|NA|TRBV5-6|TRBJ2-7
CASSFPPGGAGYEQYF
TGTGCCAGCAGCTTTCCCCCCGGGGGTGCGGGCTACGAGCAGTACTTC